This T cell receptor beta chain emerged from a study of T-cell memory formation after mild COVID-19. The CDR3 runs 15 residues. Per germline, CDR1 SEHNR and CDR2 FQNEAQ (reference sequence). MiXCR, applied by TCRdb to the 5' RACE reads, yields one record per CDR3 protein. The table has 65,000 to 95,000 distinct CDR3 sequences, around 13% seen once; the top ten hold roughly 40%. This clonotype was seen a handful of times. A read error may produce the germline difference seen at one junction end. Sequenced material: PBMCs or a T cell subset sorted from them (not recorded which). The genes are TRBV7-9 and TRBJ2-6; 8 bases fit TRBD1. This receptor was identified in a man younger than 30 who had mild COVID-19 (a few samples of this study predate the infection). Cell type and time point are not known. CDR3 in amino acids: CASSLATDRAKVLTF. CDR3 nucleotide sequence: TGTGCCAGCAGCTTAGCGACGGACAGGGCCAAGGTCCTGACTTTC.